A selection of T cell receptor beta chains follows, all from one sample in a study of STAT5B mutations in CD4+ large granular lymphocyte leukemia. Generated by immunoSEQ multiplex PCR, the TCRdb table keeps only in-frame clones and is missing some. The sample has about 20,000 clones, roughly 82% seen once; the top ten hold approximately 9%. Sequencing was done on a sample of CD4+ T cells from blood buffy coats. All receptors derive from a human donor in good health. Each CDR3 is given with its conserved first and last residue. D genes are given only for firm matches. Not every row has a clone size; where given, it reads once, few, many or a size class.

v_gene	abundance	j_gene	d_gene	CDR3nt	CDR3aa
TRBV18	-	TRBJ2-4	TRBD2	TGTGCCAGCTCACCCCGGAACAGGGGGGCGACTAGCGGGAGAGAGGCCAAAAACATTCAGTACTTC	CASSPRNRGATSGREAKNIQYF
TRBV27	-	TRBJ1-5	TRBD1	TGTGCCAGCAGTTTATCGGCGGGACAGGTAAGCAATCAGCCCCAGCATTTT	CASSLSAGQVSNQPQHF
TRBV10-1	few	TRBJ2-7	-	TGCGCCAGCATGCGGGGCTACGAGCAGTACTTC	CASMRGYEQYF
TRBV7-9	-	TRBJ2-1	TRBD1	TGTGCCAGCAGCCGTGACAGGGTCGACAATGAGCAGTTCTTC	CASSRDRVDNEQFF
TRBV15	-	TRBJ2-1	TRBD2	TGTGCCACCAGCAGAGGTGGCTACTCGGGAGGAGGCAATGAGCAGTTCTTC	CATSRGGYSGGGNEQFF
TRBV5-1	-	TRBJ1-2	-	TGCGCCAGCAGCTTGGGTCCAGGAGGGGACTATGGCTACACCTTC	CASSLGPGGDYGYTF
TRBV4-3	-	TRBJ2-5	TRBD2	TGCGCCAGCAGCCGACAAGGGACTAGCGGGGGCCCGTTCCAAGAGACCCAGTACTTC	CASSRQGTSGGPFQETQYF
TRBV15	once	TRBJ2-7	-	TGTGCCACCAGCAGTCCCGGGAGTGTACTCTCCTACGAGCAGTACTTC	CATSSPGSVLSYEQYF
TRBV2	-	TRBJ1-4	-	TGTGCCAGCAACATCGGAGGCGCCAATGAAAAACTGTTTTTT	CASNIGGANEKLFF
TRBV29-1	-	TRBJ1-1	-	TGCAGCGTTGGTAAGAAGATAGGGAACACTGAAGCTTTCTTT	CSVGKKIGNTEAFF
TRBV7-9	-	TRBJ2-5	-	TGTGCCAGCAGCTTAGAAATTATGTTAGAGACCCAGTACTTC	CASSLEIMLETQYF
TRBV28	-	TRBJ1-3	-	TGTGCCAGCAGTGCTACGGGGGCAGGCAATAGGAACACCATATATTTT	CASSATGAGNRNTIYF
TRBV20-1	-	TRBJ2-1	-	TGCAGTGCGCCGGATTACAATGAGCAGTTCTTC	CSAPDYNEQFF
TRBV28	-	TRBJ2-3	-	TGTGCCAGCAGTGGTGGGGTGGATACGCAGTATTTT	CASSGGVDTQYF
TRBV5-4	-	TRBJ2-1	TRBD2	TGTGCCAGCAGCACCCTAGCGGGGGAGTCCTACAATGAGCAGTTCTTC	CASSTLAGESYNEQFF
TRBV6-6	-	TRBJ2-1	TRBD2	TGTGCCGGCAGAGATAGCGGGAGGGCCTACAATGAGCAGTTCTTC	CAGRDSGRAYNEQFF
TRBV5-1	few	TRBJ1-1	TRBD1	TGCGCCAGCAGCGCGACAGGGAAGGACACTGAAGCTTTCTTT	CASSATGKDTEAFF
TRBV6-1	-	TRBJ1-6	-	TGTGCCAGCAACCTCGGGTGGCTAAATTCACCCCTCCACTTT	CASNLGWLNSPLHF
TRBV6-6	-	TRBJ2-6	-	TGTGCCAGCAGCCGCCCGAGCTCTGGGGCCAACGTCCTGACTTTC	CASSRPSSGANVLTF
TRBV2	few	TRBJ1-1	TRBD1	TGTGCCAGCAGGTGGGACAGGAGCCCGTCCGAAGCTTTCTTT	CASRWDRSPSEAFF
TRBV2	-	TRBJ2-4	-	TGTGCCAGCAGTGAAGTGGTAGGGGTAAGCAACATTCAGTACTTC	CASSEVVGVSNIQYF
TRBV7-8	-	TRBJ1-6	-	TGTGCCAGCAGCCACGGCCAGAGCTCCTATAATTCACCCCTCCACTTT	CASSHGQSSYNSPLHF
TRBV6-1	-	TRBJ2-2	-	TGTGCCAGCAGTGAATTTGGGGGGTCCGGGGAGCTGTTTTTT	CASSEFGGSGELFF
TRBV6-1	-	TRBJ2-7	TRBD2	TGTGCCAGCAGCTATAGCGGGGGACAGTACGAGCAGTACTTC	CASSYSGGQYEQYF
TRBV6-5	-	TRBJ1-1	-	TGTGCCAGCAGTTACGGCGGGAACACTGAAGCTTTCTTT	CASSYGGNTEAFF
TRBV5-8	once	TRBJ2-5	-	TGTGCCAGCAGCTTGGGCGGGACGCAACAAGAGACCCAGTACTTC	CASSLGGTQQETQYF
TRBV28	-	TRBJ2-7	-	TGTGCCAGCAGTTTCAGGGCTCCCTACGAGCAGTACTTC	CASSFRAPYEQYF
TRBV2	-	TRBJ2-5	-	TGTGCCAGCACGGAGAGGGGGGACCAAGAGACCCAGTACTTC	CASTERGDQETQYF
TRBV4-1	-	TRBJ1-1	-	TGCGCCAGCAGCCAAGTGGCCCCAGGGGACACTGAAGCTTTCTTT	CASSQVAPGDTEAFF
TRBV28	-	TRBJ2-7	TRBD2	TGTGCCAGCACCAACACGGGGGGCTACGAGCAGTACTTC	CASTNTGGYEQYF
TRBV5-4	-	TRBJ2-1	TRBD2	TGTGCCAGCAGCTCCACCTCTAGCGGGAGGGGTCGCGGTGAGCAGTTCTTC	CASSSTSSGRGRGEQFF
TRBV18	once	TRBJ1-3	-	TGTGCCAGCTCACCACTCAGCGACAGAAACTCTGGAAACACCATATATTTT	CASSPLSDRNSGNTIYF
TRBV11-3	-	TRBJ2-5	-	TGTGCCAGCAGCTTAAGGTTCGGGGAGACCCAGTACTTC	CASSLRFGETQYF
TRBV7-9	-	TRBJ2-1	-	TGTGCCAGCAGCATACCGACAGACCCTTCCCAAAGCTCCTACAATGAGCAGTTCTTC	CASSIPTDPSQSSYNEQFF
TRBV28	few	TRBJ1-5	-	TGTGCCAGCACTACTAGCAATCAGCCCCAGCATTTT	CASTTSNQPQHF
TRBV18	-	TRBJ1-3	TRBD1	TGTGCCAGCTCGATCTGGGACAGGATCTTCTCTGGAAACACCATATATTTT	CASSIWDRIFSGNTIYF
TRBV7-3	-	TRBJ2-1	TRBD2	TGTGCCAGCAGCGCACTTCTAGCGGGGAAGTCCTACAATGAGCAGTTCTTC	CASSALLAGKSYNEQFF
TRBV7-9	-	TRBJ2-5	-	TGTGCCAGCAGCATCACAGGGTACCAAGAGACCCAGTACTTC	CASSITGYQETQYF
TRBV7-6	-	TRBJ2-3	TRBD2	TGTGCCAGCAGCTTAGCGGGAGGGAGCGGCACAGATACGCAGTATTTT	CASSLAGGSGTDTQYF
TRBV28	-	TRBJ1-2	-	TGTGCCAGCAGTTTGACAGCTCCCGCGGGCTACACCTTC	CASSLTAPAGYTF
TRBV28	-	TRBJ2-7	TRBD2	TGTGCCAGCAGTTCAAGCCCGGGACTAGGATCCCACAGCTACGAGCAGTACTTC	CASSSSPGLGSHSYEQYF
TRBV25-1	-	TRBJ2-5	-	TGTGCCAGCAGTGAATATAACAGTCGGGGAGAGACCCAGTACTTC	CASSEYNSRGETQYF
TRBV5-1	-	TRBJ2-3	TRBD1	TGCGCCAGCAGACCGACAGGGGTGGCAGATACGCAGTATTTT	CASRPTGVADTQYF
TRBV11-2	-	TRBJ2-7	-	TGTGCCAGCACTAAGATAGTGCCCGGGACGGAGACCTACGAGCAGTACTTC	CASTKIVPGTETYEQYF
TRBV7-9	-	TRBJ2-1	TRBD2	TGTGCCAGCAGCTTACCAGCGGGAGGCAATGAGCAGTTCTTC	CASSLPAGGNEQFF
TRBV2	-	TRBJ2-1	TRBD2	TGTGCCAGCAGTGCCCGGACTAGCGGGGGGGCGGGCTACAATGAGCAGTTCTTC	CASSARTSGGAGYNEQFF
TRBV28	-	TRBJ2-7	TRBD2	TGTGCCAGCAGCCTTTCCTCACAGCGGGGGAAAAACGAGCAGTACTTC	CASSLSSQRGKNEQYF
TRBV18	-	TRBJ2-7	-	TGTGCCAGCTCAGCCCAGGTAATCAGCAATCCTCGTTACAGGGCCTACGAGCAGTACTTC	CASSAQVISNPRYRAYEQYF
TRBV5-4	-	TRBJ2-4	TRBD1	TGTGCCAGCAGCACCGGGACAGAAAACATTCAGTACTTC	CASSTGTENIQYF
TRBV5-1	-	TRBJ2-5	TRBD2	TGCGCCAGCAGCTTGGATAGTACTAGCGGGTGGGAGACCCAGTACTTC	CASSLDSTSGWETQYF
TRBV19	-	TRBJ2-3	-	TGTGCCAGTAGTATATCGCTACCACCTGCCACAGATACGCAGTATTTT	CASSISLPPATDTQYF
TRBV10-3	-	TRBJ2-5	TRBD2	TGTGCCATCAGTTCCGGGGAGGGAGAGACCCAGTACTTC	CAISSGEGETQYF
TRBV9	-	TRBJ1-2	-	TGTGCCAGCAGCTCGAGCCCATCCTATGGCTACACCTTC	CASSSSPSYGYTF
TRBV6-5	-	TRBJ2-5	TRBD1	TGTGCCAGCAGTTACTCGGGACAGCACCAAGAGACCCAGTACTTC	CASSYSGQHQETQYF
TRBV11-2	-	TRBJ2-7	-	TGTGCCAGCAGCCTGGGGTTGTCGCAGGTCGAGCAGTACTTC	CASSLGLSQVEQYF